This entry lists 10 T cell receptor beta chains sequenced from one sample in a study of T cell responses to AZD1222 COVID-19 vaccine. TCRdb keeps only in-frame clones here, not all; method: immunoSEQ multiplex PCR. Counted here are about 150,000 clones, 70% to 90% occurring once; the ten biggest clones make up around 4.9%. This sample comprised peripheral blood, obtained on day 0 of AZD1222 vaccination. The receptors were gathered from an adult in good health.

This rearrangement joins TRBV5-5 to TRBJ2-7, with 10 bases aligning to TRBD2. CDR3 length: 14 amino acids. V shed 6 bases, J shed 6 bases, and the junction held 9 bases outside the gene matches. Germline loops: CDR1 SGHKS, CDR2 YYEKEE (reference sequence). The CDR3, as DNA: TGTGCCAGCACCGGGCCAGCGGGAGGGCTCGAGCAGTACTTC. Translated: CASTGPAGGLEQYF.

The V and J genes are TRBV30 and TRBJ2-1, with TRBD2 identical over 11 bases. Losses at the gene ends were 2 bases for V and 8 bases for J; bases not matched to a gene: 5. The V gene's germline CDR1 is GTSNPN and CDR2 SVGIG (reference sequence). The CDR3 runs to 14 residues. This CDR3 is CAWSIAGGLDEQFF. As DNA, the CDR3 is TGTGCCTGGAGTATAGCGGGAGGGCTGGATGAGCAGTTCTTC.

The chain couples TRBV30 to TRBJ1-3; D is possibly TRBD1 (5 bases). Germline lookup yields CDR1 GTSNPN and CDR2 SVGIG (reference sequence). CDR3 length: 16 residues. Deletions cut 5 bases from V and 4 bases from J, with 21 bases between. The CDR3 bases are TGTGCCTGGGGTCCCCCCGCAGGGATGAGGGGAAACACCATATATTTT. It encodes CAWGPPAGMRGNTIYF.

The CDR3 loop is CASSQGGDYDTQYF. The CDR3 DNA follows: TGTGCCAGCAGCCAAGGGGGCGACTACGATACGCAGTATTTT. V is TRBV4-2 and J is TRBJ2-3; perhaps D is TRBD1 or TRBD2 (5 bases each). CDR1 is LGHNA and CDR2 is YNFKEQ in the germline V gene. This CDR3 spans 14 amino acids. V lost 1 base to trimming and J lost 6 bases, with 11 bases between them.

The J gene is TRBJ2-7, the V gene TRBV7-9, with a possible D match to TRBD1 (6 bases). This CDR3 region has 14 residues. V was shortened by 1 base and J by 6 bases, with 13 bases between the two germline ends. Looked up from germline, CDR1 is SEHNR and CDR2 is FQNEAQ (reference sequence). The CDR3 nucleotides read TGTGCCAGCAGCTTAGTCGCTCAGGGGAGCGAGCAGTACTTC. This translates into CASSLVAQGSEQYF. The full variable domain, with the rest looked up from reference TRBV7-9 and TRBJ2-7, is DTGVSQNPRHKITKRGQNVTFRCDPISEHNRLYWYRQTLGQGPEFLTYFQNEAQLEKSRLLSDRFSAERPKGSFSTLEIQRTEQGDSAMYLCASSLVAQGSEQYFGPGTRLTVT.

This rearrangement joins TRBV5-6 to TRBJ1-5; the D gene is possibly TRBD1 (6 bases). The CDR3 sequence is 13 residues long. CDR1 is SGHDT and CDR2 is YYEEEE in the germline V gene. With 8 bases removed from V and 11 bases from J, the gap between germline ends came to 20 bases. The CDR3 here is CASGDTPLGAQHF. The CDR3 DNA reads TGTGCCAGTGGGGACACTCCCTTGGGGGCCCAGCATTTT. Complete variable domain (other parts from reference TRBV5-6 and TRBJ1-5): DAGVTQSPTHLIKTRGQQVTLRCSPKSGHDTVSWYQQALGQGPQFIFQYYEEEERQRGNFPDRFSGHQFPNYSSELNVNALLLGDSALYLCASGDTPLGAQHFGDGTRLSIL.

The chain links TRBV7-2 to TRBJ2-1, with 8 bases identical to TRBD2. The CDR3 runs to 15 residues. Germline V CDR1 and CDR2: SGHTA, FQGNSA. The V segment lost 5 bases and the J segment 5 bases; nucleotides outside the gene matches: 8. In DNA form, the CDR3 reads TGTGCCAGCAGCCCGCGACTAGCGATCGACAATGAGCAGTTCTTC. This sequence encodes CASSPRLAIDNEQFF. Drawing the rest from reference TRBV7-2 and TRBJ2-1, the complete variable domain is GAGVSQSPSNKVTEKGKDVELRCDPISGHTALYWYRQSLGQGLEFLIYFQGNSAPDKSGLPSDRFSAERTGGSVSTLTIQRTQQEDSAVYLCASSPRLAIDNEQFFGPGTRLTVL.

As to this clone: This sample also contains other DNA sequences that code for the same CDR3. The chain links TRBV7-9 to TRBJ1-2; D is undetermined. Trimming pared 1 base from V and 5 bases from J, leaving 8 bases between. The CDR3 runs 13 residues. Germline-derived CDR1 and CDR2 are SEHNR and FQNEAQ (reference sequence). In DNA form, the CDR3 reads TGTGCCAGCAGCTTAGGGACGGCATATGGCTACACCTTC. Its translation: CASSLGTAYGYTF. The complete variable domain, with remaining parts taken from reference TRBV7-9 and TRBJ1-2, reads DTGVSQNPRHKITKRGQNVTFRCDPISEHNRLYWYRQTLGQGPEFLTYFQNEAQLEKSRLLSDRFSAERPKGSFSTLEIQRTEQGDSAMYLCASSLGTAYGYTFGSGTRLTVV.

The V gene is TRBV28, the J gene TRBJ1-1, with D tentatively TRBD1 (6 bases). Trimming took off 6 bases at V and 4 bases at J, with 21 bases between the two ends. CDR3 length equals 16 residues. CDR1 is MDHEN and CDR2 is SYDVKM in the germline V gene. The CDR3 sequence: CASSDRWGAGTTEAFF. CDR3 nucleotides: TGTGCCAGCAGCGATAGGTGGGGGGCAGGGACCACTGAAGCTTTCTTT.

The chain is built from TRBV18 and TRBJ2-7, with 8 bases aligning to TRBD1. J lost 2 bases, V lost 3 bases, and 3 bases had no gene match. CDR3 length equals 14 residues. Germline V lookup: CDR1 KGHSH, CDR2 LQKENI. CDR3 coding DNA: TGTGCCAGCTCACCCAGACAGGGGACCTACGAGCAGTACTTC. This sequence encodes CASSPRQGTYEQYF.